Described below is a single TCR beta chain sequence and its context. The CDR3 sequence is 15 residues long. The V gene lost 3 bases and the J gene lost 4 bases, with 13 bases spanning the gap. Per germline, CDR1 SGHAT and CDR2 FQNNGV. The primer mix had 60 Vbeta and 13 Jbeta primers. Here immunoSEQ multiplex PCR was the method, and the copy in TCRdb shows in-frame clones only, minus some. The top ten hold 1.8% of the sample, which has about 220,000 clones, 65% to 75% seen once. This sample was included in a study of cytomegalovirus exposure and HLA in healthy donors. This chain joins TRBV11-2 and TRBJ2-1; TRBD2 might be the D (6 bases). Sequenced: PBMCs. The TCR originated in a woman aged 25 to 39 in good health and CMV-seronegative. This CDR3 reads CASSLLGAGYNEQFF. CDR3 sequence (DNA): TGTGCCAGCAGCTTGTTGGGAGCGGGTTACAATGAGCAGTTCTTC.